This T cell receptor (beta chain) originates from a study of blood T cell repertoires in COVID-19. On the study more broadly: Samples taken during acute and convalescent COVID-19 were collected in the United States, Italy and Spain. Sample material is recorded as cDNA or gDNA derived from T cells, B-cell-depleted T cells, or PBMCs.

Germline CDR1 ENHRY, CDR2 SYGVKD. The CDR3 length is 13 residues. V shed 10 bases and J shed 10 bases, with 17 bases lying between them. Per the study methods: Estimation of nucleated cell counts was performed using reference gene primer amplification. Assay: immunoSEQ multiplex PCR; the TCRdb copy retains only in-frame clones and omits some. The V and J calls and clone size were taken over from that table, and D and trimming were inferred from the DNA. The sample holds 300,000 or so clones, approximately 90% seen once. The clonotype was recovered from a woman in her thirties or forties with acute or convalescent COVID-19. The genes are TRBV10-3 and TRBJ1-6; TRBD1 might be the D (6 bases). Sequenced sample: peripheral blood. CDR3: CATAGRGPSPLHF. The CDR3 DNA reads TGTGCCACCGCTGGCAGGGGCCCCTCACCCCTCCACTTT.